The 5 T cell receptor beta chains in this list originate from one sample, sequenced in a study of cytomegalovirus exposure and HLA in healthy donors (dated 2017 in TCRdb). The library was prepared using the immunoSEQ multiplex PCR assay. The multiplex PCR relied on a mix of 60 forward primers for TCR Vbeta segments and 13 reverse primers for TCR Jbeta segments. Sourced from immuneACCESS, this table was stored by TCRdb with only in-frame sequences that have V and J called. A share of the clones is absent; for the studies checked, an unresolved V gene accounts for under half, and the remainder has no known explanation. Across this sample there are roughly 70,000 clones, with about 67% seen only once. Of the sample, over 9.5% is held by the ten largest clones. The sample was PBMCs. The receptor source for this set is a human donor in good health.

This rearrangement joins TRBV6-1 to TRBJ1-5, with no clear D. Germline-derived CDR1 and CDR2 are MNHNS and SASEGT. This CDR3 contains 13 residues. Trimming took 7 bases from V and 6 from J, leaving 13 bases between them. CDR3 in amino acids: CASNKEGGQPQHF. CDR3 in DNA: TGTGCCAGCAATAAGGAGGGAGGTCAGCCCCAGCATTTT.

The V gene is TRBV6-6, the J gene TRBJ1-5, with a weak D call TRBD1 (5 bases). This CDR3 contains 16 residues. CDR1 and CDR2 (germline): MNHNY, SVGAGI (reference sequence). V lost 7 bases and J 0 bases, leaving 16 bases between the germline ends. This CDR3 is CASTSRGGISNQPQHF. In DNA form, the CDR3 reads TGTGCCAGCACCTCTCGGGGGGGAATTAGCAATCAGCCCCAGCATTTT.

This clone was recorded once. The V gene is TRBV27, the J gene TRBJ1-5; D possibly corresponds to TRBD1 (6 bases). Trimming pared 6 bases from V and 7 bases from J, leaving 19 bases between. Germline values: CDR1 MNHEY, CDR2 SMNVEV (reference sequence). This CDR3 has 15 residues. CDR3 in DNA: TGTGCCAGCAGCAACAAACAGGGTATAGGGCAGCCCCAGCATTTT. Encoded protein: CASSNKQGIGQPQHF.

The CDR3 loop is CASSLGGTGTASRTDTQYF. The CDR3 nucleotides are TGCGCCAGCAGCTTGGGGGGGACGGGGACAGCCAGCCGCACAGATACGCAGTATTTT. This sequence joins TRBV5-1 and TRBJ2-3; 7 bases agree with TRBD1. The CDR3 runs to 19 residues. J gave up 1 base and V 0 bases, and 14 bases lay outside the gene matches. The V gene's germline CDR1 is SGHRS and CDR2 YFSETQ.

The J gene is TRBJ2-3, the V gene TRBV7-9; 7 bases line up with TRBD2. The CDR3 consists of 14 residues. Germline trimming cut 8 bases from V and 2 bases from J; bases unmatched to any gene: 7. Germline values: CDR1 SEHNR, CDR2 FQNEAQ (reference sequence). The CDR3 sequence: CASGASGNTDTQYF. CDR3 coding DNA: TGTGCCAGCGGGGCTAGCGGAAACACAGATACGCAGTATTTT.